This T cell receptor (beta chain) emerged from a study of T cells after yellow fever vaccination. Across the whole study: Preparation used SMART-Seq v4 Ultra Low Input for the low-cell-number fractions.

Study conclusions and caveats: Reappearance after the booster was seen for most primary-vaccination clones, at 95% to 96% CD4 and 75% to 90% CD8. Highly abundant clonotypes carried over from the bulk population could end up in FACS-sorted repertoires as contaminants.

The CDR3 runs to 16 residues. Germline assignment: CDR1 SGHRS and CDR2 YFSETQ. Trimming removed 3 bases from V and 4 bases from J; junction bases left unmatched: 9. To note about this clonotype: Its antigen is currently unknown. A much larger clone is a single base away; this may be a read error.

The study made its TCR cDNA through 5'RACE template switching. That step introduced a universal primer site along with UMIs. TCRdb re-called the 5' RACE reads through MiXCR, storing one row per CDR3 protein. In the table there are about 200,000 distinct CDR3 sequences, roughly 3% of which are singletons. The TCR comes from a man between 18 and 29 years old who received the YFV17D yellow fever vaccine. The material was CD4+ T cells sorted from PBMCs, obtained 10 days after the yellow fever booster vaccination. V usage is TRBV5-1 and J usage is TRBJ2-5; 10 nucleotides match TRBD1. The DNA for the CDR3 is TGCGCCAGCAGCTCCCGGGACAGGGGCGTTGTAGAGACCCAGTACTTC. Translation: CASSSRDRGVVETQYF.